This TCR beta chain was retrieved from a study of blood T cells in healthy people across ages. Study-wide results and caveats: Roughly linearly, TCR beta diversity per million T cells fell as age increased. A greater number of naive CD4+ cells and higher diversity distinguished long-lived donors from aged donors.

The amount of total RNA extracted per sample was at least 6 micrograms. Trimming took 0 bases from V and 0 from J, leaving 15 bases between them. CDR1 and CDR2 from the germline V gene are PRHDT and FYEKMQ (reference sequence). This CDR3 has 18 amino acids. It was with a sample-barcoded 5' primer and a J-beta primer mix that a second PCR of about 6 to 12 cycles was run. TCRdb re-called the 5' RACE reads with MiXCR, one entry per CDR3 protein. The profile covers about 1,500,000 distinct CDR3 sequences, with around 42% appearing a single time and roughly 8.2% taken by the ten largest. A word on this clonotype: The target antigen is unknown.

The rearrangement links TRBV13 to TRBJ2-1; D not certain. This clonotype originated in a woman under 30 in good health. Sequenced material: blood. CDR3 sequence reads: CASSLGISPPLSYNEQFF. The CDR3 DNA reads as TGTGCCAGCAGCTTAGGGATCAGCCCCCCTCTCTCCTACAATGAGCAGTTCTTC.